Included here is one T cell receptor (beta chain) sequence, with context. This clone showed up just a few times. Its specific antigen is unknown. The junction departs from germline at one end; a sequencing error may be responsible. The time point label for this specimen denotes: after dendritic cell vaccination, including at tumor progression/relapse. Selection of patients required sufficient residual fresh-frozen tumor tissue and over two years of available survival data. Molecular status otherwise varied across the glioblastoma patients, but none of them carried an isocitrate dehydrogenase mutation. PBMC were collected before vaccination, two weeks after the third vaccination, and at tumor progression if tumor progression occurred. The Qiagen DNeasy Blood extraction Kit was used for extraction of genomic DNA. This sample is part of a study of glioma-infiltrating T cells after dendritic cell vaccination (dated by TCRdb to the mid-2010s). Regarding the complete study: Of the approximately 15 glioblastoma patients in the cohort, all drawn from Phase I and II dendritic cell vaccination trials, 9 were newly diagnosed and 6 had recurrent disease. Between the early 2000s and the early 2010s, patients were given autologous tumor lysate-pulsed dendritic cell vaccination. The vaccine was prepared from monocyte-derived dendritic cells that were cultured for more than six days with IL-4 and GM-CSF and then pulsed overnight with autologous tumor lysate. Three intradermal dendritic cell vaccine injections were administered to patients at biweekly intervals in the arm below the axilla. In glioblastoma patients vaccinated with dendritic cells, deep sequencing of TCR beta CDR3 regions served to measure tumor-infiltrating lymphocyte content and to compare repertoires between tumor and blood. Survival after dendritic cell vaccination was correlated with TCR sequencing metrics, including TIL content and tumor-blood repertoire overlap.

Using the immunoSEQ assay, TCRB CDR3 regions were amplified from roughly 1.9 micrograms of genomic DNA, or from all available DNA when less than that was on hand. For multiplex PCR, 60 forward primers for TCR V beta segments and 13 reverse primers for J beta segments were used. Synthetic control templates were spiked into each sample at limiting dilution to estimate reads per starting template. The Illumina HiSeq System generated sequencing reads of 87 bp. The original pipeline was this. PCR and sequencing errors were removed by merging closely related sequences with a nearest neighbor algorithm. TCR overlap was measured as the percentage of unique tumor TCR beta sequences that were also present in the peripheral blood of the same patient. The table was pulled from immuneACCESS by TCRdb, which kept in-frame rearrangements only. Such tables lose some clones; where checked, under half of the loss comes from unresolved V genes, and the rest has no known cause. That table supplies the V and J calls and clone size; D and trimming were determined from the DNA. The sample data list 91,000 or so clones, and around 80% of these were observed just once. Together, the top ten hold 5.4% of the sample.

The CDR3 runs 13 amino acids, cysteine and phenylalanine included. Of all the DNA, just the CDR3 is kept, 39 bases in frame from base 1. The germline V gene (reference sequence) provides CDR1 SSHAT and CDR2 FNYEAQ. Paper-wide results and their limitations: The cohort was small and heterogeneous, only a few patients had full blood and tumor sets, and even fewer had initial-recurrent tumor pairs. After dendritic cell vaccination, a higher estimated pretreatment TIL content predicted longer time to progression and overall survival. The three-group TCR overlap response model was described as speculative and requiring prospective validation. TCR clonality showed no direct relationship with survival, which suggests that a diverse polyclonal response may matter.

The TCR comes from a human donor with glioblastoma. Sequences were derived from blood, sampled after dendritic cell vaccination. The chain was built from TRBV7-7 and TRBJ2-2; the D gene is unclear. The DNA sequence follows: TGTGCTAGCAGTTCAGGTCCCACCGGGGAGCTGTTTTTT. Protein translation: CASSSGPTGELFF.